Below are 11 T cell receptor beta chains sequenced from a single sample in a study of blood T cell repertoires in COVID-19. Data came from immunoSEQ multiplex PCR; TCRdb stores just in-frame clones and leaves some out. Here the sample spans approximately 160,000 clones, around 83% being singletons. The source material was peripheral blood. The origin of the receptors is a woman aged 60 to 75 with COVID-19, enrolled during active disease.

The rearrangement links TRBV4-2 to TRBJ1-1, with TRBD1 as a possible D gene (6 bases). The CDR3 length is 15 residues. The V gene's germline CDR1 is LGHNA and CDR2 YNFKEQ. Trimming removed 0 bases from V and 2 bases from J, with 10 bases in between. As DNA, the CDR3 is TGTGCCAGCAGCCAAGATATACAGGGTAACACTGAAGCTTTCTTT. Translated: CASSQDIQGNTEAFF.

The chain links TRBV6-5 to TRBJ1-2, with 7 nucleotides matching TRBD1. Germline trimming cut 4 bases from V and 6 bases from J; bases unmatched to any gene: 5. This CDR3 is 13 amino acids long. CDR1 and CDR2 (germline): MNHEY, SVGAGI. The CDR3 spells CASSFRQGDGYTF. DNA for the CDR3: TGTGCCAGCAGTTTCAGACAGGGAGATGGCTACACCTTC.

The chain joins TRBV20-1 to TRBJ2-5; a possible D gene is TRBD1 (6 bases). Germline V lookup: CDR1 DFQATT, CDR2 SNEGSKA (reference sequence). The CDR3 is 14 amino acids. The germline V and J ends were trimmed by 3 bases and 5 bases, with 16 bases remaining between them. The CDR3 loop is CSASLSVGAETQYF. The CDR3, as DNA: TGCAGTGCTAGTTTAAGCGTGGGGGCGGAGACCCAGTACTTC.

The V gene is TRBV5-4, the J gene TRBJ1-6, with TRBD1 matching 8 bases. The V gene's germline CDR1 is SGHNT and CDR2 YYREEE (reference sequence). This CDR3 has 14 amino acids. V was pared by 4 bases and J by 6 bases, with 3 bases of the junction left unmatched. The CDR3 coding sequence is TGTGCCAGCAGCCCGACAGGGGCTAATTCACCCCTCCACTTT. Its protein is CASSPTGANSPLHF. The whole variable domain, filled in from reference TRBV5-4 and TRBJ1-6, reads ETGVTQSPTHLIKTRGQQVTLRCSSQSGHNTVSWYQQALGQGPQFIFQYYREEENGRGNFPPRFSGLQFPNYSSELNVNALELDDSALYLCASSPTGANSPLHFGNGTRLTVT.

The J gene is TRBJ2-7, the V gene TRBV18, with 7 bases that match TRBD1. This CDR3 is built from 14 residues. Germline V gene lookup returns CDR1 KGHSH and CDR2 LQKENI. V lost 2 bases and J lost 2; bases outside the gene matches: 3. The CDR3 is CASSPSGQPYEQYF. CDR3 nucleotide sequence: TGTGCCAGCTCACCATCGGGACAGCCCTACGAGCAGTACTTC.

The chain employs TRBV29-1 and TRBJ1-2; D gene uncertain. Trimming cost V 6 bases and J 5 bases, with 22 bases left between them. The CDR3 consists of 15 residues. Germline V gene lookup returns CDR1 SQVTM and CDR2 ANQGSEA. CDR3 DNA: TGCAGCGTGGAGGTCTCTCGGGGTGATGGGTATGGCTACACCTTC. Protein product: CSVEVSRGDGYGYTF.

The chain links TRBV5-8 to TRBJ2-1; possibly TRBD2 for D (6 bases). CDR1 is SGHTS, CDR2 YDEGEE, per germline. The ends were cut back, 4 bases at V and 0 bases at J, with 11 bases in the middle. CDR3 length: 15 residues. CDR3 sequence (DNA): TGTGCCAGCAGCCGGGCGGGACTCTCCTACAATGAGCAGTTCTTC. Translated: CASSRAGLSYNEQFF.

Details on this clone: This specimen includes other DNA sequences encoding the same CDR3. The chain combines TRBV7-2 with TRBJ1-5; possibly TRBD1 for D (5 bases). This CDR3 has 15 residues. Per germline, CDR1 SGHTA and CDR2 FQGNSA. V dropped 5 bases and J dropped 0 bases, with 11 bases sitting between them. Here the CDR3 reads CASSPGQLSNQPQHF. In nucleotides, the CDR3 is TGTGCCAGCAGCCCTGGACAACTTAGCAATCAGCCCCAGCATTTT.

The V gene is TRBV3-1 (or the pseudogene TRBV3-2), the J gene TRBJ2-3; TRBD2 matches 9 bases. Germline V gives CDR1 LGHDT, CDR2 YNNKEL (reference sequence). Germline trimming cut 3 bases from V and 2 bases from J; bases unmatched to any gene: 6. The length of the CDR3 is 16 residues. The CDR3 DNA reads TGTGCCAGCAGCCAGGCTAGCGGGGCTCTCACAGATACGCAGTATTTT. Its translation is CASSQASGALTDTQYF.

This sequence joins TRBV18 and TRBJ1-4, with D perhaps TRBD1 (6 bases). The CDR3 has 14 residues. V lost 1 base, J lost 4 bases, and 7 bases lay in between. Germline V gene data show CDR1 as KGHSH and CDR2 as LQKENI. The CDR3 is CASSPRQVNEKLFF. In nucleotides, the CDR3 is TGTGCCAGCTCACCACGACAGGTTAATGAAAAACTGTTTTTT.

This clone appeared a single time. As DNA, the CDR3 is TGTGCCAGCAGTTTATACACTGAAGCTTTCTTT. It translates to CASSLYTEAFF. The chain uses TRBV6-2 or TRBV6-3 and TRBJ1-1; D unclear. V gave up 4 bases and J gave up 3 bases, with 3 bases separating them. Germline CDR1 is MNHEY and CDR2 is SVGEGT. CDR3 length: 11 residues.